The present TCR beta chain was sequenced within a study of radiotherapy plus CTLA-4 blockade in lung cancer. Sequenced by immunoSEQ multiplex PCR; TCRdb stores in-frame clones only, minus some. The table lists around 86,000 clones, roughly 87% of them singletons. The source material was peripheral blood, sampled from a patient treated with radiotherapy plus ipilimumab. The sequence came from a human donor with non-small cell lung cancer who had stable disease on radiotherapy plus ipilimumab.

CDR3 nucleotides: TGCGCCAGCAGCTTAAACATCGGTACCTACGAGCAGTACTTC. Protein sequence: CASSLNIGTYEQYF. The genes are TRBV5-1 and TRBJ2-7; D remains unclear. The CDR3 covers 14 residues. V was shortened by 2 bases and J by 2 bases, with 11 bases between the two germline ends. In germline, CDR1 is SGHRS, CDR2 YFSETQ.